The next 20 T cell receptor beta chains were all read from a single sample in a study of T cells in Graves' hyperthyroidism and ophthalmopathy. Authors of the study amplified TCR beta CDR3 regions from RNA transcripts. Using the HTBI primer set, a first-round RT-PCR was run on the TCR CDR3. TCRdb re-analysed the multiplex PCR reads in MiXCR, keeping a single row per CDR3 protein. This table holds over 500,000 distinct CDR3 sequences, 40% to 50% found once. Sequencing was carried out using peripheral blood or thyroid tissue (not recorded which). The receptors come from an adult woman with Graves' disease, either hyperthyroidism or ophthalmopathy (not recorded which).

This clonotype was seen at least ten times. The chain joins TRBV20-1 to TRBJ1-1; 8 nucleotides line up with TRBD1. Germline CDR1 and CDR2: DFQATT and SNEGSKA (reference sequence). V trimming: 5 bases; J trimming: 3 bases; junction bases outside the gene matches: 8. This CDR3 contains 14 residues. CDR3 residues: CSAPVQGGYTEAFF. For the CDR3, the DNA is TGCAGTGCTCCGGTACAGGGGGGATACACTGAAGCTTTCTTT.

This chain uses TRBV19 with TRBJ1-5; TRBD1 matches at 8 bases. V lost 8 bases, J lost 6 bases, and 9 bases stayed unmatched. The CDR3 sequence is 14 residues long. CDR1 and CDR2 from the germline V gene are LNHDA and SQIVND (reference sequence). The CDR3 region has the DNA TGTGCCAGTGGAGCCGGGACAGGCGGTCAGCCCCAGCATTTT. Translating it yields CASGAGTGGQPQHF.

This clonotype was recorded many times. This rearrangement joins TRBV7-2 to TRBJ1-6; D is unresolved. CDR1 is SGHTA and CDR2 is FQGNSA in the germline V gene. The CDR3 is 13 residues long. V lost 1 base and J lost 10, with 8 bases in between. Here the CDR3 reads CASSLDYFSPLHF. CDR3 coding DNA: TGTGCCAGCAGCTTAGACTACTTCTCACCCCTCCACTTT.

This clonotype was detected ten times or more. V gene TRBV11-1 combines with J gene TRBJ1-1, with a tentative D call TRBD1 (5 bases). The CDR3 has 16 amino acids. The ends were cut back, 7 bases at V and 0 bases at J, with 18 bases in the middle. From germline, CDR1 is SGHAT and CDR2 FQDESV (reference sequence). The CDR3 loop is CASTLGRGALNTEAFF. CDR3 DNA: TGTGCCAGCACCTTGGGGAGAGGGGCCCTGAACACTGAAGCTTTCTTT.

This clonotype is a singleton in its sample. The V gene is TRBV2, the J gene TRBJ1-1, with 9 bases matching TRBD1. CDR3 length equals 12 residues. Germline V lookup: CDR1 SNHLY, CDR2 FYNNEI. The trim removed 8 bases at V and 11 bases at J, leaving 9 bases unmatched. The CDR3 DNA is TGTGCCAGCCGGGGGGACAGGGATCGGGCTTTCTTT. The encoded protein is CASRGDRDRAFF.

The sample holds many counts of this clonotype. The rearrangement links TRBV10-1 to TRBJ1-5; D may be TRBD1 (6 bases). Germline V gives CDR1 WNHNN, CDR2 SYGVQD (reference sequence). Deletions cut 6 bases from V and 7 bases from J, with 13 bases between. The CDR3 extends over 13 amino acids. In nucleotides, the CDR3 is TGCGCCAGCAGCGATGCGACAGGACAGCCCCAGCATTTT. It codes for CASSDATGQPQHF.

Note on this clonotype: The junction and the germline gene differ at one end; a read error may be behind it. The chain employs TRBV29-1 and TRBJ1-2; 7 bases map to TRBD1. This CDR3 comprises 13 residues. CDR1 SQVTM and CDR2 ANQGSEA come from the germline V gene. CDR3 bases: TGCAACGTTGAACGACAGGGAAACTATGGCTACACCTTT. Translated: CNVERQGNYGYTF.

The rearrangement joins TRBV7-2 to TRBJ2-7; 8 nucleotides align to TRBD2. V shed 0 bases and J 4 bases; nucleotides not matched to a gene: 5. This CDR3 region has 15 residues. Germline loops: CDR1 SGHTA, CDR2 FQGNSA. The CDR3 is CASSLAPSGSYEQYF. The CDR3 DNA reads as TGTGCCAGCAGCTTAGCTCCTAGCGGGTCTTACGAGCAGTACTTC.

This chain uses TRBV25-1 with TRBJ1-4; D is perhaps TRBD1 (6 bases). The CDR3 length is 14 residues. V lost 3 bases and J 8 bases, leaving 13 bases between the germline ends. Germline assignment: CDR1 MGHDK and CDR2 SYGVNS. The CDR3 DNA follows: TGTGCCAGCAGTGAGACAGGCCTATTGGAAAAACTGTTTTTT. Translation gives CASSETGLLEKLFF.

This chain uses TRBV19 with TRBJ2-7; weak D call: TRBD1 (6 bases). Per the germline V gene, CDR1 is LNHDA and CDR2 is SQIVND (reference sequence). The CDR3 spans 17 residues. V was shortened by 3 bases and J by 0 bases, with 18 bases between the two germline ends. The CDR3: CASSIATGETYSYEQYF. The CDR3 bases are TGTGCCAGTAGTATCGCGACAGGAGAAACCTACTCCTACGAGCAGTACTTC.

The CDR3 DNA is TGTGCCAGCAAGTTCATGAACACTGAAGCTTTCTTT. This codes for CASKFMNTEAFF. The chain uses TRBV2 and TRBJ1-1; D not resolved. V gave up 7 bases and J gave up 0 bases, with 6 bases separating them. Germline values: CDR1 SNHLY, CDR2 FYNNEI. CDR3 length equals 12 residues.

Many counts were recorded for this clonotype. The chain joins TRBV29-1 to TRBJ1-5; unclear D gene. V was cut by 4 bases and J by 2 bases, with 9 bases left in between. CDR1 and CDR2 (germline): SQVTM, ANQGSEA. The CDR3 length is 13 residues. CDR3 loop: CSVGRSRNQPQHF. As DNA, the CDR3 is TGCAGCGTTGGCCGGAGTCGCAATCAGCCCCAGCATTTT.

Notes on this clonotype: This may come from a read error, since a much larger clone is one base off. The rearrangement uses TRBV20-1 and TRBJ1-4; D not certain. The V end was cut by 1 base, the J end by 4 bases, with 13 bases between. CDR1 is DFQATT and CDR2 is SNEGSKA in the germline V gene (reference sequence). The CDR3 runs to 15 residues. This CDR3 reads CSARGERGLNEKLFF. The DNA for the CDR3 is TGCAGTGCTAGAGGCGAGCGAGGGCTTAATGAAAAACTGTTTTTT.

The rearrangement uses TRBV2 and TRBJ2-7, with D perhaps being TRBD1 or TRBD2 (7 bases each). V lost 5 bases and J lost 3, with 17 bases in between. This CDR3 is 15 amino acids long. Looked up from germline, CDR1 is SNHLY and CDR2 is FYNNEI. CDR3 protein: CASSPGGTVIYEQYF. CDR3 in DNA: TGTGCCAGCAGTCCCGGGGGGACAGTGATCTACGAGCAGTACTTC.

The chain joins TRBV2 to TRBJ1-1; D unresolved. V was clipped by 6 bases and J by 0 bases, with 17 bases between them. CDR3 length equals 16 residues. Germline V CDR1 and CDR2: SNHLY, FYNNEI. The CDR3 spells CASRKTSADLNTEAFF. The CDR3 nucleotides read TGTGCCAGCAGAAAAACGTCAGCGGATCTGAACACTGAAGCTTTCTTT. Drawing the rest from reference TRBV2 and TRBJ1-1, the complete variable domain is EPEVTQTPSHQVTQMGQEVILRCVPISNHLYFYWYRQILGQKVEFLVSFYNNEISEKSEIFDDQFSVERPDGSNFTLKIRSTKLEDSAMYFCASRKTSADLNTEAFFGQGTRLTVV.

Ten or more counts support this clonotype. The V call is TRBV15, the J call TRBJ1-6, with D possibly TRBD1 on 5 matching bases. CDR3 size: 15 residues. Trimming shortened V by 1 base and J by 8 bases, and 12 bases separated the two germline ends. The germline CDR1 and CDR2 sequences are LNHNV and YYDKDF (reference sequence). The CDR3 nucleotides are TGTGCCACCAGCAGAGGCCTATTACAGGATTCACCCCTCCACTTT. Protein: CATSRGLLQDSPLHF.

This chain connects TRBV24-1 to TRBJ1-1; tentative D call: TRBD1 (6 bases). The CDR3 runs 13 residues. The germline V gene encodes CDR1 KGHDR and CDR2 SFDVKD. The germline V and J ends were trimmed by 3 bases and 5 bases, with 9 bases remaining between them. CDR3 protein: CATSDLGGTEAFF. The CDR3 DNA is TGTGCCACCAGTGATCTAGGGGGGACTGAAGCTTTCTTT.

The sample holds many counts of this clonotype. V gene TRBV7-2 combines with J gene TRBJ1-2; D is perhaps TRBD1 (6 bases). The CDR3 is made up of 14 amino acids. V lost 5 bases, J lost 2 bases, and 12 bases lay in between. Looked up from germline, CDR1 is SGHTA and CDR2 is FQGNSA. The chain's CDR3 is CASSPGTTNYGYTF. DNA for the CDR3: TGTGCCAGCAGCCCCGGGACAACGAACTATGGCTACACCTTC.

This clonotype was found many times. The chain couples TRBV7-2 to TRBJ1-5, with unresolved D. Germline-derived CDR1 and CDR2 are SGHTA and FQGNSA. Trimming left V 0 bases short and J 5 bases short, with 11 bases between. CDR3 length equals 15 residues. In DNA, the CDR3 is TGTGCCAGCAGCTTAGCGCTGGGTGGTGATCAGCCCCAGCATTTT. Protein sequence: CASSLALGGDQPQHF.

This clonotype was detected ten times or more. The chain has TRBV2 and TRBJ2-5, with 7 bases that match TRBD1. CDR3 length equals 14 residues. Germline lookup yields CDR1 SNHLY and CDR2 FYNNEI. V lost 7 bases to trimming and J lost 4 bases; unmatched junction nucleotides: 9. The DNA of the CDR3 is TGTGCCAGCATGGTACAGGGGTCGCGAGAGACCCAGTACTTC. Amino acids: CASMVQGSRETQYF.